This T cell receptor beta chain was retrieved from a study of shared clonotypes between healthy human individuals. At the level of the study: Per donor, CD8 memory used one plate, CD8 naive used two, CD4 memory used three and CD4 naive used three. Study results and limitations: Generation probabilities of non-shared clonotypes were lower (relative to those shared by all four donors). Represented diversity (both genetic and exposure-history) was limited by the small number of donors.

This CDR3 comprises 15 residues. The germline V and J ends were trimmed by 4 bases and 14 bases, with 24 bases remaining between them. Germline V CDR1 and CDR2: SEHNR, FQNEAQ (reference sequence). Several immunoSEQ 96-well plates shared each subset's DNA, each plate a replicate. Clones were read by immunoSEQ multiplex PCR, and TCRdb kept only the in-frame ones, dropping some. This sample has approximately 330,000 clones, with roughly 80% found just once. Points on this clone: Its antigen is still unknown.

The chain carries TRBV7-9 and TRBJ1-3; D remains ambiguous. The source is a man aged 25-45 years in good health. Sample: memory CD4+ T cells sorted from blood. Subset specified: CD45RA-negative fraction. The CDR3 is CASSSWTDLENMVYF. Written as DNA, the CDR3 is TGTGCCAGCAGCTCCTGGACGGACCTGGAAAATATGGTATATTTT.